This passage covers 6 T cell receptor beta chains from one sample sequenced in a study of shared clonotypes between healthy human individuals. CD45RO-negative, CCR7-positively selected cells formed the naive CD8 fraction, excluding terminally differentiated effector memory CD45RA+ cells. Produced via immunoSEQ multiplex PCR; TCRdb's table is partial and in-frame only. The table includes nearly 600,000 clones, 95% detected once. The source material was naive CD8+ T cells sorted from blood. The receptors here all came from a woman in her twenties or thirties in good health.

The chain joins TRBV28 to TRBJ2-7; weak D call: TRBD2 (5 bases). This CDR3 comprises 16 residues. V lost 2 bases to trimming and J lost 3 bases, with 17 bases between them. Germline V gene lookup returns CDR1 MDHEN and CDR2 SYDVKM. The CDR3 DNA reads TGTGCCAGCAGTTTACCCCCCAGCGGAGAACTCTACGAGCAGTACTTC. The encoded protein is CASSLPPSGELYEQYF. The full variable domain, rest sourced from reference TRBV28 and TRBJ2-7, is DVKVTQSSRYLVKRTGEKVFLECVQDMDHENMFWYRQDPGLGLRLIYFSYDVKMKEKGDIPEGYSVSREKKERFSLILESASTNQTSMYLCASSLPPSGELYEQYFGPGTRLTVT.

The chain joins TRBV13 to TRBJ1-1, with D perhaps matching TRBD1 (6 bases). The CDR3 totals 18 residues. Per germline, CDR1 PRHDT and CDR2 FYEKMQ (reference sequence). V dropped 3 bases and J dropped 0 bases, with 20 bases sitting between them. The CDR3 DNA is TGTGCCAGCAGCTTGCGGGGGGCGACAGGACCGATGAACACTGAAGCTTTCTTT. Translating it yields CASSLRGATGPMNTEAFF.

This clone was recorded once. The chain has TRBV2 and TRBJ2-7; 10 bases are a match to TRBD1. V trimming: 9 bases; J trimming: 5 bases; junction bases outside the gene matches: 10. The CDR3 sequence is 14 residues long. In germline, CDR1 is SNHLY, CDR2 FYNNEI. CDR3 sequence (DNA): TGTGCCAGGACATCCGGGACAGGGGTCCACGAGCAGTACTTC. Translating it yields CARTSGTGVHEQYF.

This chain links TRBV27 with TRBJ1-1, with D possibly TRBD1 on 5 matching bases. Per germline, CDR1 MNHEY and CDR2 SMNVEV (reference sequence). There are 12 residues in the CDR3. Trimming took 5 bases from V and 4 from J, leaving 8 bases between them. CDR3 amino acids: CASSPDSTEAFF. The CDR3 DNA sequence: TGTGCCAGCAGTCCCGACAGCACTGAAGCTTTCTTT.

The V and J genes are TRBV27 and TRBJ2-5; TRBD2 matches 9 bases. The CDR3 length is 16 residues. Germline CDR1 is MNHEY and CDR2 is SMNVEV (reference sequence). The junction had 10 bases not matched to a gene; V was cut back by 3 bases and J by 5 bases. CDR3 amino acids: CASSFFQRGARETQYF. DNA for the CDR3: TGTGCCAGCAGTTTTTTCCAGCGGGGGGCGCGGGAGACCCAGTACTTC.

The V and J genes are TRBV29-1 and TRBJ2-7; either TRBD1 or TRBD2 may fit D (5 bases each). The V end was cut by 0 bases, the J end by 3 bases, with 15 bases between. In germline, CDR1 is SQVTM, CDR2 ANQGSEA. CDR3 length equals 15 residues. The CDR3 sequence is CSVEEVNGAIYEQYF. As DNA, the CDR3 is TGCAGCGTTGAAGAGGTCAACGGGGCAATCTACGAGCAGTACTTC.